These 23 T cell receptor beta chains share one sample of origin, sequenced in a study of early T cells in non-severe SARS-CoV-2 infection. MiXCR, run by TCRdb on the 5' RACE reads, gives a single entry per CDR3 protein. The sample includes some 77,000 distinct CDR3 sequences, 13% seen only once; the top ten take about 1%. The sequenced material came from whole blood. The source of these receptors is an adult who was a healthcare worker with PCR-confirmed SARS-CoV-2 infection or an uninfected control (not recorded which).

The chain employs TRBV11-3 and TRBJ2-3; tentatively, D is TRBD1 (6 bases). Germline V lookup: CDR1 SGHNT, CDR2 YENEEA. This CDR3 is built from 15 residues. Deletions cut 1 base from V and 1 base from J, with 9 bases between. CDR3 amino acids: CASSLGQVGTDTQYF. The CDR3 region has the DNA TGTGCCAGCAGCTTAGGACAGGTCGGCACAGATACGCAGTATTTT.

V and J are TRBV5-8 and TRBJ2-1, with D perhaps TRBD1 (5 bases). The germline V gene encodes CDR1 SGHTS and CDR2 YDEGEE. The ends were cut back, 4 bases at V and 10 bases at J, with 21 bases in the middle. CDR3 length: 15 residues. This CDR3 is CASSTDTQLLGEQFF. The CDR3 coding sequence is TGTGCCAGCAGCACGGACACCCAGCTTTTAGGGGAGCAGTTCTTC.

This clonotype was picked up many times. The rearrangement joins TRBV2 to TRBJ1-1; no definite D call. The CDR3 contains 14 residues. V was cut by 3 bases and J by 3 bases, with 11 bases left in between. The germline gives CDR1 SNHLY, CDR2 FYNNEI. The CDR3 sequence is CASSESPSDTEAFF. CDR3 coding DNA: TGTGCCAGCAGTGAGTCTCCCTCGGACACTGAAGCTTTCTTT. Full variable domain (rest looked up from reference TRBV2 and TRBJ1-1): EPEVTQTPSHQVTQMGQEVILRCVPISNHLYFYWYRQILGQKVEFLVSFYNNEISEKSEIFDDQFSVERPDGSNFTLKIRSTKLEDSAMYFCASSESPSDTEAFFGQGTRLTVV.

The sample holds a few counts of this clonotype. The V call is TRBV12-3 or TRBV12-4, the J call TRBJ1-5; D is ambiguous. The CDR3 is 13 residues long. With 5 bases removed from V and 8 bases from J, the gap between germline ends came to 13 bases. The chain's CDR3 is CASSPSGREPQHF. The CDR3 DNA is TGTGCCAGCAGTCCCTCGGGAAGAGAGCCCCAGCATTTT.

This clonotype was detected ten times or more. The chain joins TRBV18 to TRBJ2-7, with 8 bases fitting TRBD1. Germline loops: CDR1 KGHSH, CDR2 LQKENI. This CDR3 region has 16 residues. V gave up 2 bases and J gave up 0 bases; unmatched junction bases: 6. Here the CDR3 DNA reads TGTGCCAGCTCACCAATAGGACAGGGACCCTCCTACGAGCAGTACTTC. Protein: CASSPIGQGPSYEQYF.

The rearrangement joins TRBV2 to TRBJ2-1; tentative D call: TRBD1 (5 bases). V was pared by 3 bases and J by 5 bases, with 11 bases between. The germline V gene encodes CDR1 SNHLY and CDR2 FYNNEI. This CDR3 has 14 amino acids. The CDR3 loop is CASSDITGDNEQFF. The CDR3 coding sequence is TGTGCCAGCAGTGATATTACAGGCGACAATGAGCAGTTCTTC.

In its sample, this clonotype was seen many times. This sequence joins TRBV28 and TRBJ2-1, with a weak D call TRBD1 (5 bases). Trimming pared 6 bases from V and 5 bases from J, leaving 11 bases between. This CDR3 spans 13 amino acids. Per the germline V gene, CDR1 is MDHEN and CDR2 is SYDVKM. The CDR3 DNA reads as TGTGCCAGCAGCCAAGAACAGGACAATGAGCAGTTCTTC. Protein: CASSQEQDNEQFF.

The chain recombines TRBV5-4 with TRBJ2-7, with D uncertain. The germline V gene has CDR1 SGHNT and CDR2 YYREEE (reference sequence). The CDR3 runs to 13 residues. V lost 4 bases to trimming and J lost 1 base, with 9 bases between them. The CDR3 coding sequence is TGTGCCAGCAGCCAAGACCAGTCCTACGAGCAGTACTTC. Protein sequence: CASSQDQSYEQYF.

The chain couples TRBV4-3 to TRBJ2-7; 10 bases line up with TRBD2. From germline, CDR1 is LGHNA and CDR2 YSLEER. The V gene end was trimmed by 4 bases and the J gene end by 7 bases; junction bases not matched to a gene: 7. This CDR3 is 14 amino acids long. DNA of the CDR3: TGCGCCAGCAGCCTCTCCGGGACTAGCGTTGAGCAGTACTTC. It encodes CASSLSGTSVEQYF.

This clonotype was observed many times. The V call is TRBV30, the J call TRBJ2-7; D tentatively reads TRBD1 or TRBD2 (6 bases each). The V end was cut by 4 bases, the J end by 0 bases, with 13 bases between. Germline loops: CDR1 GTSNPN, CDR2 SVGIG (reference sequence). This CDR3 contains 14 residues. The CDR3 DNA is TGTGCCTGGATGGGGGGCCCCAGCTCCTACGAGCAGTACTTC. Its protein product is CAWMGGPSSYEQYF.

This clonotype has a count of ten or more. This sequence joins TRBV28 and TRBJ1-5, with 8 nucleotides matching TRBD1. The V and J ends lost 7 bases and 1 base, in that order; junction bases with no gene match: 6. Germline loops: CDR1 MDHEN, CDR2 SYDVKM. The CDR3 has 15 residues. CDR3 in amino acids: CASKFQGASNQPQHF. In DNA form, the CDR3 reads TGTGCCAGCAAGTTTCAGGGGGCCAGCAATCAGCCCCAGCATTTT.

The rearrangement uses TRBV5-6 and TRBJ2-6; D unclear. CDR1 and CDR2 from the germline V gene are SGHDT and YYEEEE. The CDR3 consists of 14 residues. V lost 0 bases and J 0 bases, leaving 1 base between the germline ends. The CDR3 DNA follows: TGTGCCAGCAGCTTGGGCTCTGGGGCCAACGTCCTGACTTTC. Its protein product is CASSLGSGANVLTF. The full variable domain, its missing parts supplied by reference TRBV5-6 and TRBJ2-6, is DAGVTQSPTHLIKTRGQQVTLRCSPKSGHDTVSWYQQALGQGPQFIFQYYEEEERQRGNFPDRFSGHQFPNYSSELNVNALLLGDSALYLCASSLGSGANVLTFGAGSRLTVL.

There are a few counts of this clonotype. This rearrangement joins TRBV7-9 to TRBJ2-3, with D maybe TRBD2 (6 bases). The CDR3 sequence is 12 residues long. V was trimmed by 5 bases and J by 6 bases, leaving 9 bases between them. Germline V CDR1 and CDR2: SEHNR, FQNEAQ (reference sequence). CDR3 protein: CASSPGSDTQYF. Written as DNA, the CDR3 is TGTGCCAGCAGCCCCGGGAGCGATACGCAGTATTTT.

The chain couples TRBV5-1 to TRBJ2-7, with 7 bases lining up with TRBD1. The CDR3 contains 16 residues. The V gene's germline CDR1 is SGHRS and CDR2 YFSETQ. The V and J ends lost 0 bases and 2 bases, in that order; junction bases with no gene match: 8. In DNA, the CDR3 is TGCGCCAGCAGCTTGGCCAAAGGGACAGTCACCTACGAGCAGTACTTC. It translates to CASSLAKGTVTYEQYF. The full variable domain, rest sourced from reference TRBV5-1 and TRBJ2-7, is KAGVTQTPRYLIKTRGQQVTLSCSPISGHRSVSWYQQTPGQGLQFLFEYFSETQRNKGNFPGRFSGRQFSNSRSEMNVSTLELGDSALYLCASSLAKGTVTYEQYFGPGTRLTVT.

This clonotype was counted only a few times. This chain uses TRBV29-1 with TRBJ2-3, with 8 bases aligning to TRBD2. Germline loops: CDR1 SQVTM, CDR2 ANQGSEA. The CDR3 is 13 residues long. The ends lost 7 bases at V and 0 bases at J; junction bases unmatched: 3. The CDR3 region is CSAAGVSTDTQYF. CDR3 bases: TGCAGCGCAGCGGGAGTTAGCACAGATACGCAGTATTTT.

In its sample, this clonotype was seen a few times. The CDR3 loop reads CASRPAGTVLRTEAFF. As DNA, the CDR3 is TGTGCCAGCAGACCCGCTGGGACAGTACTGCGCACTGAAGCTTTCTTT. The chain has TRBV4-2 and TRBJ1-1; 7 bases align to TRBD1. J was trimmed by 4 bases and V by 6 bases; bases with no gene match: 14. The CDR3 totals 16 residues. Per germline, CDR1 LGHNA and CDR2 YNFKEQ.

This clonotype was seen at least ten times. The gene calls are TRBV29-1 and TRBJ2-1; D unclear. The CDR3 has 14 amino acids. V lost 5 bases and J lost 2, with 13 bases in between. The germline V gene has CDR1 SQVTM and CDR2 ANQGSEA. CDR3 DNA: TGCAGCGTTCGTATGGCTACAACCTACAATGAGCAGTTCTTC. It is translated as CSVRMATTYNEQFF.

In this sample, this clonotype turned up a few times. V gene TRBV5-5 combines with J gene TRBJ2-2; TRBD2 is a possible D gene (6 bases). The germline V and J ends were trimmed by 4 bases and 6 bases, with 13 bases remaining between them. The CDR3 is 14 amino acids. Germline V lookup: CDR1 SGHKS, CDR2 YYEKEE (reference sequence). CDR3 coding DNA: TGTGCCAGCAGCATGACTAGTATTCCCGGGGAGCTGTTTTTT. Its translation is CASSMTSIPGELFF.

This clonotype was observed many times. The V and J genes are TRBV7-2 and TRBJ2-2; TRBD1 might be the D (5 bases). The CDR3 loop spans 16 amino acids. The ends were cut back, 2 bases at V and 2 bases at J, with 12 bases in the middle. In germline, CDR1 is SGHTA, CDR2 FQGNSA. This chain's CDR3 is CASSLTLGVNTGELFF. CDR3 DNA sequence: TGTGCCAGCAGCTTAACATTAGGGGTCAACACCGGGGAGCTGTTTTTT.

This clonotype has ten or more counts. The chain joins TRBV19 to TRBJ1-2; D ambiguous. Trimming stripped 3 bases from V and 4 bases from J, with 12 bases between. The CDR3 spans 14 residues. CDR1 LNHDA and CDR2 SQIVND come from the germline V gene (reference sequence). The CDR3 is CASSIPSLSYGYTF. For the CDR3, the DNA is TGTGCCAGTAGTATCCCATCCCTTTCCTATGGCTACACCTTC.

This clonotype was seen at least ten times. The gene calls are TRBV5-1 and TRBJ2-3; 8 bases map to TRBD1. This CDR3 is 15 amino acids long. CDR1 is SGHRS and CDR2 is YFSETQ in the germline V gene. Losses at the gene ends were 2 bases for V and 2 bases for J; bases not matched to a gene: 4. This CDR3 is CASSFGQGYTDTQYF. The DNA of the CDR3 is TGCGCCAGCAGCTTTGGACAGGGATACACAGATACGCAGTATTTT.

This clonotype was detected many times. The rearrangement joins TRBV30 to TRBJ2-1; TRBD2 is a possible D gene (6 bases). The CDR3 has 13 amino acids. Germline CDR1 is GTSNPN and CDR2 is SVGIG (reference sequence). V lost 0 bases to trimming and J lost 6 bases, with 9 bases between them. The CDR3 loop reads CAWSVGAGNEQFF. The CDR3 bases are TGTGCCTGGAGTGTTGGAGCGGGCAATGAGCAGTTCTTC.

This clonotype has more than one count but fewer than ten. CDR3 residues: CASSQGLASSYNEQFF. DNA for the CDR3: TGCGCCAGCAGCCAAGGACTAGCGAGCTCCTACAATGAGCAGTTCTTC. J is TRBJ2-1 and V is TRBV4-3; 8 bases fit TRBD2. The CDR3 totals 16 residues. Losses at the gene ends were 1 base for V and 0 bases for J; bases not matched to a gene: 2. Germline lookup yields CDR1 LGHNA and CDR2 YSLEER.